These 27 T cell receptor beta chains were sequenced from one sample in a study of OX40 agonist ivuxolimab in advanced cancers. The protocol was immunoSEQ multiplex PCR, while the TCRdb copy is restricted to in-frame clones and leaves out a portion. The data hold just under 20,000 clones, with around 83% observed a single time. The sample in question was CD4+ or CD8+ T cells sorted from blood, obtained in a trial of the OX40 agonist ivuxolimab. These receptors were obtained from an adult with an advanced solid tumor such as melanoma, head and neck, liver or kidney cancer.

This chain connects TRBV4-2 to TRBJ2-5; TRBD2 matches at 9 bases. The V segment lost 1 base and the J segment 5 bases; nucleotides outside the gene matches: 8. Germline CDR1 and CDR2: LGHNA and YNFKEQ. The CDR3 consists of 16 residues. In DNA, the CDR3 is TGTGCCAGCAGCCAAGGGGTCTCTAGCGGGACCGAGACCCAGTACTTC. The encoded protein is CASSQGVSSGTETQYF.

Concerning this clone: Other nucleotide sequences from this sample produce the same CDR3. The chain carries TRBV2 and TRBJ1-5; no clear D. Germline V gene data show CDR1 as SNHLY and CDR2 as FYNNEI. V dropped 4 bases and J dropped 2 bases, with 9 bases sitting between them. The CDR3 sequence is 14 residues long. Here the CDR3 DNA reads TGTGCCAGCAGTGTTTGGCAGGGCAATCAGCCCCAGCATTTT. Protein product: CASSVWQGNQPQHF. The full variable domain, completed using reference TRBV2 and TRBJ1-5, is EPEVTQTPSHQVTQMGQEVILRCVPISNHLYFYWYRQILGQKVEFLVSFYNNEISEKSEIFDDQFSVERPDGSNFTLKIRSTKLEDSAMYFCASSVWQGNQPQHFGDGTRLSIL.

V is TRBV5-6 and J is TRBJ2-7, with 8 bases fitting TRBD2. Germline CDR1 and CDR2: SGHDT and YYEEEE. The CDR3 loop spans 17 amino acids. V lost 2 bases to trimming and J lost 0 bases; unmatched junction nucleotides: 10. The CDR3 region is CASSLTGGLLSSYEQYF. For the CDR3, the DNA is TGTGCCAGCAGCTTAACGGGAGGGCTACTTAGCTCCTACGAGCAGTACTTC. Full variable domain (remainder filled in from reference TRBV5-6 and TRBJ2-7): DAGVTQSPTHLIKTRGQQVTLRCSPKSGHDTVSWYQQALGQGPQFIFQYYEEEERQRGNFPDRFSGHQFPNYSSELNVNALLLGDSALYLCASSLTGGLLSSYEQYFGPGTRLTVT.

J is TRBJ2-7 and V is TRBV19, with D perhaps matching TRBD2 (5 bases). Germline V gene lookup returns CDR1 LNHDA and CDR2 SQIVND (reference sequence). The CDR3 loop spans 15 amino acids. V shed 0 bases and J shed 2 bases, with 11 bases lying between them. CDR3 bases: TGTGCCAGTAGTATAGATCGTGACGGGGCCTACGAGCAGTACTTC. Translating it yields CASSIDRDGAYEQYF.

The gene calls are TRBV13 and TRBJ2-2, with D hard to call. The V gene lost 5 bases and the J gene lost 5 bases, with 3 bases spanning the gap. The CDR3 is made up of 11 amino acids. In germline, CDR1 is PRHDT, CDR2 FYEKMQ (reference sequence). The CDR3 here is CASSLTGELFF. The CDR3 nucleotides read TGTGCCAGCAGCCTGACCGGGGAGCTGTTTTTT.

V is TRBV19 and J is TRBJ2-1; tentatively, D is TRBD2 (5 bases). V was cut by 3 bases and J by 0 bases, with 9 bases left in between. The CDR3 covers 15 residues. In germline, CDR1 is LNHDA, CDR2 SQIVND (reference sequence). The CDR3 nucleotides are TGTGCCAGTAGTATTCTAGGGAGCTCCTACAATGAGCAGTTCTTC. This gives the protein CASSILGSSYNEQFF.

CDR3: CASRIGFTEAFF. The CDR3 region has the DNA TGTGCCAGTAGAATTGGGTTCACTGAAGCTTTCTTT. V is TRBV19 and J is TRBJ1-1; no firm D call. This CDR3 contains 12 residues. Germline V CDR1 and CDR2: LNHDA, SQIVND (reference sequence). V lost 6 bases and J lost 4, with 9 bases in between.

As for this clone: This may come from a read error, since a much larger clone is one base off. V and J are TRBV19 and TRBJ1-1, with D uncertain. Germline CDR1 reads LNHDA; CDR2 reads SQIVND (reference sequence). The V and J ends lost 3 bases and 0 bases respectively, with 2 bases between them. The CDR3 sequence is 12 residues long. CDR3 DNA sequence: TGTGCCAGTAGTATCTTGAACACTGAAGCTTTCTTT. It specifies CASSILNTEAFF.

The V gene is TRBV27, the J gene TRBJ2-7, with TRBD1 identical over 7 bases. Germline-derived CDR1 and CDR2 are MNHEY and SMNVEV (reference sequence). The CDR3 length is 15 residues. V gave up 5 bases and J gave up 2 bases; unmatched junction bases: 9. CDR3 coding DNA: TGTGCCAGCAGTCTTCTCAGACAGGGTACCTACGAGCAGTACTTC. The encoded protein is CASSLLRQGTYEQYF.

The CDR3 is CASSLSDLRGYTF. CDR3 DNA: TGTGCCAGCAGTTTATCTGACCTAAGGGGCTACACCTTC. The V gene is TRBV27, the J gene TRBJ1-2, with D unresolved. The V gene's germline CDR1 is MNHEY and CDR2 SMNVEV (reference sequence). The CDR3 spans 13 residues. V lost 0 bases to trimming and J lost 8 bases, with 10 bases between them.

The chain is built from TRBV4-1 and TRBJ2-1; TRBD2 matches 8 bases. The length of the CDR3 is 14 residues. Germline V gene data show CDR1 as MGHRA and CDR2 as YSYEKL. V lost 7 bases to trimming and J lost 8 bases; unmatched junction nucleotides: 10. CDR3 nucleotide sequence: TGCGCCAGCACGGGACTAGGGGTTAGTGATGAGCAGTTCTTC. Protein: CASTGLGVSDEQFF.

The chain is built from TRBV7-2 and TRBJ1-6, with D possibly matching TRBD1 (6 bases). Germline-derived CDR1 and CDR2 are SGHTA and FQGNSA. V was pared by 2 bases and J by 10 bases, with 15 bases between. The length of the CDR3 is 15 residues. Written as DNA, the CDR3 is TGTGCCAGCAGCTTACGGCAGGGGAAGAAATCACCCCTCCACTTT. Protein: CASSLRQGKKSPLHF.

This sequence joins TRBV10-2 and TRBJ1-1; D is uncertain. Trimming removed 2 bases from V and 0 bases from J, with 10 bases in between. The CDR3 runs to 15 residues. Germline CDR1 is WSHSY and CDR2 is SAAADI. CDR3 coding DNA: TGCGCCAGCAGTGAGATTCCGATCTTGAACACTGAAGCTTTCTTT. It specifies CASSEIPILNTEAFF.

The count of this clone is one. The chain couples TRBV7-9 to TRBJ2-5; no definite D call. The CDR3 is 11 residues long. Germline V gives CDR1 SEHNR, CDR2 FQNEAQ (reference sequence). V lost 4 bases to trimming and J lost 11 bases, with 11 bases between them. CDR3 nucleotides: TGTGCCAGCAGCTCAACCTTGGAGCAGTACTTC. Translating it yields CASSSTLEQYF.

The chain links TRBV2 to TRBJ2-5; either TRBD1 or TRBD2 may fit D (5 bases each). V lost 5 bases to trimming and J lost 4 bases, with 20 bases between them. The CDR3 length is 16 residues. CDR1 and CDR2 from the germline V gene are SNHLY and FYNNEI. The CDR3 DNA is TGTGCCAGCAGTTCCCTAGGGTGGGGGAGAGGAGAGACCCAGTACTTC. Protein product: CASSSLGWGRGETQYF.

The chain uses TRBV15 and TRBJ2-3; D gene unclear. The CDR3 covers 15 residues. From germline, CDR1 is LNHNV and CDR2 YYDKDF (reference sequence). V was shortened by 0 bases and J by 2 bases, with 9 bases between the two germline ends. The CDR3 sequence is CATSRDSTNTDTQYF. The DNA of the CDR3 is TGTGCCACCAGCAGAGATTCTACTAACACAGATACGCAGTATTTT.

This chain uses TRBV25-1 with TRBJ2-7; TRBD2 matches at 7 bases. Germline trimming cut 3 bases from V and 1 base from J; bases unmatched to any gene: 3. The CDR3 runs 14 residues. Germline loops: CDR1 MGHDK, CDR2 SYGVNS. CDR3 in amino acids: CASSELAESYEQYF. As DNA, the CDR3 is TGTGCCAGCAGTGAGCTAGCGGAATCCTACGAGCAGTACTTC.

This chain joins TRBV4-1 and TRBJ2-3; TRBD2 matches 7 bases. The CDR3 has 15 residues. The V and J ends lost 0 bases and 7 bases, in that order; junction bases with no gene match: 7. Germline-derived CDR1 and CDR2 are MGHRA and YSYEKL. The DNA for the CDR3 is TGCGCCAGCAGCCAAGACCCCTACGGGGGGAATACGCAGTATTTT. Translated, it gives CASSQDPYGGNTQYF.

The J gene is TRBJ1-2, the V gene TRBV10-3; 10 nucleotides match TRBD1. Unmatched junction bases numbered 4, after V lost 0 bases and J lost 6 bases. The CDR3 is 15 residues long. CDR1 is ENHRY and CDR2 is SYGVKD in the germline V gene. This CDR3 is CAISESGTGVDGYTF. CDR3 nucleotide sequence: TGTGCCATCAGTGAGTCTGGGACAGGGGTGGATGGCTACACCTTC.

J is TRBJ1-2 and V is TRBV6-6; D perhaps matches TRBD1 (5 bases). Trimming pared 4 bases from V and 3 bases from J, leaving 15 bases between. Germline lookup yields CDR1 MNHNY and CDR2 SVGAGI (reference sequence). There are 15 residues in the CDR3. CDR3 bases: TGTGCCAGCAGTTGGACTGCGAGAGGGGACTATGGCTACACCTTC. As protein: CASSWTARGDYGYTF.

The chain employs TRBV28 and TRBJ2-7; TRBD1 is a possible D gene (5 bases). The CDR3 runs 16 residues. V lost 5 bases and J lost 4, with 21 bases in between. The germline CDR1 and CDR2 sequences are MDHEN and SYDVKM. CDR3 sequence reads: CASSPVSKGLEYEQYF. The CDR3, as DNA: TGTGCCAGCAGTCCGGTCTCGAAGGGGCTCGAGTACGAGCAGTACTTC.

CDR3 loop: CASQPKRHNQPQHF. The CDR3 DNA is TGTGCCAGTCAGCCTAAACGGCACAATCAGCCCCAGCATTTT. The rearrangement uses TRBV19 and TRBJ1-5; D is uncertain. Germline V gene sequence: CDR1 LNHDA, CDR2 SQIVND (reference sequence). Trimming took 8 bases from V and 3 from J, leaving 14 bases between them. The CDR3 spans 14 residues.

In its sample, this clone was seen a few times. This chain uses TRBV27 with TRBJ2-3; a possible D gene is TRBD2 (5 bases). From germline, CDR1 is MNHEY and CDR2 SMNVEV (reference sequence). The CDR3 has 15 residues. Trimming pared 6 bases from V and 6 bases from J, leaving 19 bases between. DNA of the CDR3: TGTGCCAGCAGCCGTGGGGAGACTCCGAATGATACGCAGTATTTT. Residues: CASSRGETPNDTQYF.

This chain uses TRBV4-2 with TRBJ2-3; tentatively, D is TRBD1 or TRBD2 (6 bases each). V lost 1 base to trimming and J lost 3 bases, with 17 bases between them. CDR1 and CDR2 (germline): LGHNA, YNFKEQ. This CDR3 is built from 17 residues. DNA of the CDR3: TGTGCCAGCAGCCAAGTAACGGGGGCCCGTAGGACAGATACGCAGTATTTT. The encoded protein is CASSQVTGARRTDTQYF.

This clone was recorded only once. The rearrangement joins TRBV19 to TRBJ2-1; TRBD2 is a possible D gene (6 bases). The V gene lost 2 bases and the J gene lost 4 bases, with 15 bases spanning the gap. The germline V gene encodes CDR1 LNHDA and CDR2 SQIVND (reference sequence). The CDR3 spans 16 residues. CDR3 nucleotide sequence: TGTGCCAGTAGTATAAGTGTCTGGACTAAATACAATGAGCAGTTCTTC. It is translated as CASSISVWTKYNEQFF.

The chain carries TRBV4-1 and TRBJ2-5; the D gene is possibly TRBD2 (6 bases). The germline V gene encodes CDR1 MGHRA and CDR2 YSYEKL. Deletions cut 0 bases from V and 4 bases from J, with 12 bases between. The CDR3 runs to 15 residues. CDR3 DNA sequence: TGCGCCAGCAGCCAAGAGGCAGGGAGGTTAGAGACCCAGTACTTC. Translation gives CASSQEAGRLETQYF.

V is TRBV27 and J is TRBJ2-1; D gene uncertain. There are 13 residues in the CDR3. Germline V gene lookup returns CDR1 MNHEY and CDR2 SMNVEV (reference sequence). V was pared by 5 bases and J by 0 bases, with 5 bases between. CDR3 in amino acids: CASSISSYNEQFF. The CDR3, as DNA: TGTGCCAGCAGTATTAGCTCCTACAATGAGCAGTTCTTC.